This TCR beta chain was found in a study of identical twins. Findings and caveats of the study: For monozygotic twins, models underestimated out-of-frame TCR alpha sharing.

Each cDNA held unique molecular identifiers, and template switching gave it a universal primer site. TCRdb ran MiXCR on the 5' RACE reads and lists one entry per CDR3 protein. The sample carries around 1.7 million distinct CDR3 sequences, about 30% recorded once. Per the germline V gene, CDR1 is SGHRS and CDR2 is YFSETQ. The V end lost 5 bases, the J end lost 2 bases, and 13 bases lay between the germline ends. This CDR3 is built from 14 residues. Regarding this clonotype: Antigen specificity is unknown.

The chain is built from TRBV5-1 and TRBJ1-2; D unresolved. The sequenced material came from cord blood. This clonotype originated in a newborn girl in good health. CDR3 bases: TGCGCCAGCAGGCAGGCTAGAGCCAACTATGGCTACACCTTC. Protein sequence: CASRQARANYGYTF.